This T cell receptor (beta chain) was captured by sequencing in a study of control samples from healthy donors and cancer patients. Only in-frame clones appear in the TCRdb table, and some are missing; sequencing was by immunoSEQ multiplex PCR. Here the sample spans tens of thousands of clones, 80% to 95% being singletons. Trimming removed 0 bases at V and 2 bases at J, with 14 bases between. There are 18 residues in the CDR3. Germline V gene sequence: CDR1 MNHNS, CDR2 SASEGT. Specimen: blood. This clonotype was obtained from a woman aged 25 to 45 in good health. The rearrangement uses TRBV6-1 and TRBJ2-6; a possible D gene is TRBD1 (5 bases). Written as DNA, the CDR3 is TGTGCCAGCAGTGAAGCCCTGAAACCAGGGACTGGGGCCAACGTCCTGACTTTC. Protein sequence: CASSEALKPGTGANVLTF.